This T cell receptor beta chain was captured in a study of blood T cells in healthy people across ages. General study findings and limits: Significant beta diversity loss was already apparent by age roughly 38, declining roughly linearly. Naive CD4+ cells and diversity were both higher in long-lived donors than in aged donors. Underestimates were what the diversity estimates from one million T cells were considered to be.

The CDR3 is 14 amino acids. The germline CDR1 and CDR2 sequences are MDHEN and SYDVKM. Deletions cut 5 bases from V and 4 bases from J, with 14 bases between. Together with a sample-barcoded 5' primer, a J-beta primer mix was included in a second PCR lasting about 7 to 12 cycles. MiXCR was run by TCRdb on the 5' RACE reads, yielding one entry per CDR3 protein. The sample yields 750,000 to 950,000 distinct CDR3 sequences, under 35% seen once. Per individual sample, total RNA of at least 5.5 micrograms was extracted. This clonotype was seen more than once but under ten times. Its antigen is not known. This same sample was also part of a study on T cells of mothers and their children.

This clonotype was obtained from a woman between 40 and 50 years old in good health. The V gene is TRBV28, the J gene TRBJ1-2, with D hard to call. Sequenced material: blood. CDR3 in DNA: TGTGCCAGCAGTCCCGGACTGAGCCTCTATGGCTACACCTTC. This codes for CASSPGLSLYGYTF.